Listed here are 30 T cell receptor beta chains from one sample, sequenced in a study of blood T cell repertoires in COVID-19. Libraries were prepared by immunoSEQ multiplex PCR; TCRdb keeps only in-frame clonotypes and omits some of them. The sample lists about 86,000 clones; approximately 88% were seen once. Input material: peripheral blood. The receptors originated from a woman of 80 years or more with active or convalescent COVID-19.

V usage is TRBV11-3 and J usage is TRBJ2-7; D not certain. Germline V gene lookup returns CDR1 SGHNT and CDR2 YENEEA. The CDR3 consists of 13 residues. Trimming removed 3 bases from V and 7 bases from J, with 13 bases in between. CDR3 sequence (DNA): TGTGCCAGCAGCTTGGCCGATCTTTGGGAGCAGTACTTC. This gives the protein CASSLADLWEQYF.

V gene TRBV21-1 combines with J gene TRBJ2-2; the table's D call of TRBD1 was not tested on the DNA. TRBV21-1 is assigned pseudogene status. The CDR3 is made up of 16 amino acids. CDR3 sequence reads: CASRRSGKRNTGELFF. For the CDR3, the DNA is TGTGCCAGCCGCCGCTCAGGAAAACGGAACACCGGGGAGCTGTTTTTT.

The CDR3 coding sequence is TGTGCCAGCACCGTGTCCCTAGACACTGAAGCTTTCTTT. It encodes CASTVSLDTEAFF. The rearrangement links TRBV6-5 to TRBJ1-1; D not resolved. This CDR3 is built from 13 residues. The germline V gene encodes CDR1 MNHEY and CDR2 SVGAGI. The germline V and J ends were trimmed by 7 bases and 3 bases, with 12 bases remaining between them.

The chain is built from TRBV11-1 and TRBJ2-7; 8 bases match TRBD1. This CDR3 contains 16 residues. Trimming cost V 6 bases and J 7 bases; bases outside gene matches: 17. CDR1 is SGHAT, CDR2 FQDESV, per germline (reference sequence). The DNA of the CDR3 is TGTGCCAGCAGTTCCGGACAGGGAAGGACAACGGGAGAGCAGTACTTC. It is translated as CASSSGQGRTTGEQYF.

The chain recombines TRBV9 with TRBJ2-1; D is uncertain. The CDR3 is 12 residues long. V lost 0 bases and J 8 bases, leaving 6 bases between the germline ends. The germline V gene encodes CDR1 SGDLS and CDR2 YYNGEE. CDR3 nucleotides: TGTGCCAGCAGCGTAGTAAACTATGAGCAGTTCTTC. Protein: CASSVVNYEQFF.

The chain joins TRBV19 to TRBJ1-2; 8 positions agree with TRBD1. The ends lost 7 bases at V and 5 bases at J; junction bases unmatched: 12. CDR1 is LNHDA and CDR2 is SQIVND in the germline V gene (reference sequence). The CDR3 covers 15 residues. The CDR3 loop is CASIKGTGAFYGYTF. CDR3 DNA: TGTGCCAGTATCAAAGGGACAGGTGCCTTTTATGGCTACACCTTC. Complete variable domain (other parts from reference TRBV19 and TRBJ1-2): DGGITQSPKYLFRKEGQNVTLSCEQNLNHDAMYWYRQDPGQGLRLIYYSQIVNDFQKGDIAEGYSVSREKKESFPLTVTSAQKNPTAFYLCASIKGTGAFYGYTFGSGTRLTVV.

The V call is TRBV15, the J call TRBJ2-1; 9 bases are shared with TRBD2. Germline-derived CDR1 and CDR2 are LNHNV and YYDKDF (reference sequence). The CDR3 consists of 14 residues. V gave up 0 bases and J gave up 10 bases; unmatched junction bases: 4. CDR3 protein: CATSRDAAGGEQFF. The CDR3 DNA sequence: TGTGCCACCAGCAGAGACGCAGCGGGAGGCGAGCAGTTCTTC. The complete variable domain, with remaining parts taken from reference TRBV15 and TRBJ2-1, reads DAMVIQNPRYQVTQFGKPVTLSCSQTLNHNVMYWYQQKSSQAPKLLFHYYDKDFNNEADTPDNFQSRRPNTSFCFLDIRSPGLGDTAMYLCATSRDAAGGEQFFGPGTRLTVL.

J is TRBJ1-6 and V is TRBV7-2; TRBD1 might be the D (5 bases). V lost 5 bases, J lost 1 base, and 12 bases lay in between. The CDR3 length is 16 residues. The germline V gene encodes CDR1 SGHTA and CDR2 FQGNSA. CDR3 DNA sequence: TGTGCCAGCAGCCAGACGGGGGGGTCCTATAATTCACCCCTCCACTTT. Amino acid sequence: CASSQTGGSYNSPLHF.

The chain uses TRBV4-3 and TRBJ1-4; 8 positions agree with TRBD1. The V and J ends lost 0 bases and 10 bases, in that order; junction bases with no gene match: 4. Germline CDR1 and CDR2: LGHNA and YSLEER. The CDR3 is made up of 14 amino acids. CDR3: CASSQDRGQGKLFF. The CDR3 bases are TGCGCCAGCAGCCAAGATAGAGGACAGGGAAAACTGTTTTTT.

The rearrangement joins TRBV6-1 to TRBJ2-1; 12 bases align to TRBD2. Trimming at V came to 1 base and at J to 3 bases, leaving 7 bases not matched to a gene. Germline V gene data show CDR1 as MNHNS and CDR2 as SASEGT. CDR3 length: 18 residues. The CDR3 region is CASSEEPGLAGDYNEQFF. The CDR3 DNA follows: TGTGCCAGCAGTGAAGAGCCGGGACTAGCGGGTGACTACAATGAGCAGTTCTTC.

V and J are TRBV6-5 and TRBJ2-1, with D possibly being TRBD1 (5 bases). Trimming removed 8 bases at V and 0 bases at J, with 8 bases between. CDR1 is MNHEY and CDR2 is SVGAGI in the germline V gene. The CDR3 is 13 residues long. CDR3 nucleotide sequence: TGTGCCAGCGGGGCCACCTCCTACAATGAGCAGTTCTTC. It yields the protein CASGATSYNEQFF.

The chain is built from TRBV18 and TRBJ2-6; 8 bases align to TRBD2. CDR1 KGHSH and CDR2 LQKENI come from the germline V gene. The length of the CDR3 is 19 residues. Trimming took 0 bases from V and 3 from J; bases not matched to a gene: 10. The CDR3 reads CASSPPLPAGVGGANVLTF. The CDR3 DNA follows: TGTGCCAGCTCACCACCGCTCCCAGCGGGAGTAGGTGGGGCCAACGTCCTGACTTTC.

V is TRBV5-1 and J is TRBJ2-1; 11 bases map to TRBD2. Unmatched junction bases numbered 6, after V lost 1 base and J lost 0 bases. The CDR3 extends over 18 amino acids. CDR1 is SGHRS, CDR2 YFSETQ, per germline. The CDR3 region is CASSLTTSGVSSYNEQFF. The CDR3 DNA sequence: TGCGCCAGCAGCTTGACGACTAGCGGGGTATCCTCCTACAATGAGCAGTTCTTC.

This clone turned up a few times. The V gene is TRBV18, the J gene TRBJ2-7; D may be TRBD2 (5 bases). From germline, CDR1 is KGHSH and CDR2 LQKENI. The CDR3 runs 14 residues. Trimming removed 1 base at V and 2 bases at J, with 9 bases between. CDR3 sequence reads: CASSPRQLAYEQYF. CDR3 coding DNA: TGTGCCAGCTCACCACGCCAACTAGCCTACGAGCAGTACTTC.

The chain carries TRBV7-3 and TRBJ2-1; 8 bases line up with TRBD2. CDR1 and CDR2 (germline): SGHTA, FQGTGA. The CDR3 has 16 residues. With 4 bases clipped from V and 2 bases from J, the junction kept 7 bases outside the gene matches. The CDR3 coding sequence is TGTGCCAGCAGCTCGAAGAGCGGGGGAGCCTACAATGAGCAGTTCTTC. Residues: CASSSKSGGAYNEQFF.

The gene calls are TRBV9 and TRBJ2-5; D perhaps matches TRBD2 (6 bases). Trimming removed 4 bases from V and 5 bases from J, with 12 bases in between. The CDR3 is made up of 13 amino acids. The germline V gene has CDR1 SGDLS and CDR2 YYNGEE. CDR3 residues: CASSPGTSETQYF. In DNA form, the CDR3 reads TGTGCCAGCAGCCCGGGGACTTCGGAGACCCAGTACTTC. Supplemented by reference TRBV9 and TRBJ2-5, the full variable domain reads DSGVTQTPKHLITATGQRVTLRCSPRSGDLSVYWYQQSLDQGLQFLIQYYNGEERAKGNILERFSAQQFPDLHSELNLSSLELGDSALYFCASSPGTSETQYFGPGTRLLVL.

As DNA, the CDR3 is TGTGCCAGCAGTTACGGACGCGGGGACACCGGGGAGCTGTTTTTT. As protein: CASSYGRGDTGELFF. This sequence joins TRBV6-2 or TRBV6-3 and TRBJ2-2; a weak D match, TRBD2 (6 bases). Germline V lookup: CDR1 MNHEY, CDR2 SVGEGT. V gave up 2 bases and J gave up 3 bases, with 10 bases separating them. This CDR3 is 15 amino acids long.

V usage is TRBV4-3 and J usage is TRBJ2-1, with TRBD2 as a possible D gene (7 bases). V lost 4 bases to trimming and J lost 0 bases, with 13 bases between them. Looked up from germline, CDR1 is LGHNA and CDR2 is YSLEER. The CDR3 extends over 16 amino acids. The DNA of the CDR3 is TGCGCCAGCAGCCGAGAGGGGGGGCACTCCTACAATGAGCAGTTCTTC. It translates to CASSREGGHSYNEQFF.

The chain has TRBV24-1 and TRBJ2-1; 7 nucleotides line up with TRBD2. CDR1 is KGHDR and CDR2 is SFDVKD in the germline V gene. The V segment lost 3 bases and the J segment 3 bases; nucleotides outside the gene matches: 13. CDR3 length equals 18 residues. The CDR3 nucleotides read TGTGCCACCAGTGATCCCTCACTAGCGTCAAGGGGCTACAATGAGCAGTTCTTC. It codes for CATSDPSLASRGYNEQFF.

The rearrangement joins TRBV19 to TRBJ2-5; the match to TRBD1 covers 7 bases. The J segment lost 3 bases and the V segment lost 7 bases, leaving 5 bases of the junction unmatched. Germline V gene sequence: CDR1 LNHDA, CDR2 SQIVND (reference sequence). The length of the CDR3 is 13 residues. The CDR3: CASTGTDKETQYF. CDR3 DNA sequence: TGTGCCAGTACCGGGACAGACAAAGAGACCCAGTACTTC.

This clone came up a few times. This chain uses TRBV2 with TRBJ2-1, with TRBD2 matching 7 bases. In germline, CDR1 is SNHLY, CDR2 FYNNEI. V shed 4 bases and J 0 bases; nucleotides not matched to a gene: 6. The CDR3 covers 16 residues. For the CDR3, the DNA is TGTGCCAGCAGTGGGTCGGGCGGGAGCTCCTACAATGAGCAGTTCTTC. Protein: CASSGSGGSSYNEQFF.

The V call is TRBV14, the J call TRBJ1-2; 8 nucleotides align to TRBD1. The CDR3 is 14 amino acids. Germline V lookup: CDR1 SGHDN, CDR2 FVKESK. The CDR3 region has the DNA TGTGCTAAGGAGACAGGGGCGACTAACTATGGCTACACCTTC. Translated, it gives CAKETGATNYGYTF.

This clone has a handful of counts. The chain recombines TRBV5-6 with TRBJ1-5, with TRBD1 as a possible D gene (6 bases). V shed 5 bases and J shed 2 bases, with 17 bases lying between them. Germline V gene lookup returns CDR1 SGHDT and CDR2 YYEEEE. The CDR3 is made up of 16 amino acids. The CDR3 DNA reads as TGTGCCAGCAGTCCTTACAGGGCCGTGGGCAATCAGCCCCAGCATTTT. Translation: CASSPYRAVGNQPQHF.

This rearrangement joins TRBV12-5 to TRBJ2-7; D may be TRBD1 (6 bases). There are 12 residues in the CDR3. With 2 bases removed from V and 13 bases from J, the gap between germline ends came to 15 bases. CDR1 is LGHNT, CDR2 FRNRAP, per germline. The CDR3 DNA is TGTGCTAGTGGTTTGAGACAGGACCGCCCCTACTTC. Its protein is CASGLRQDRPYF. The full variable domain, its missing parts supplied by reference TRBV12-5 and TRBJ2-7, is DARVTQTPRHKVTEMGQEVTMRCQPILGHNTVFWYRQTMMQGLELLAYFRNRAPLDDSGMPKDRFSAEMPDATLATLKIQPSEPRDSAVYFCASGLRQDRPYFGPGTRLTVT.

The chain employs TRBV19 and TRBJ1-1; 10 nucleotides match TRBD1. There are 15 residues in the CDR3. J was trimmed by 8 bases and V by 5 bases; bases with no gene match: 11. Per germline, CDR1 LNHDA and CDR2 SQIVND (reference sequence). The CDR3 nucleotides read TGTGCCAGTAGTCGACAGGGGGCTCTCCAAAGAGAAGCTTTCTTT. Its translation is CASSRQGALQREAFF.

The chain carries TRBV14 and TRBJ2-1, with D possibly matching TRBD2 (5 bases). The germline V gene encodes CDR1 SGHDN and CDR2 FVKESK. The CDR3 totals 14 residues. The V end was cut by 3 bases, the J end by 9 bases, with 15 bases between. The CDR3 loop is CASSHNALVAEQFF. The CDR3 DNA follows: TGTGCCAGCAGCCACAACGCACTAGTGGCTGAGCAGTTCTTC.

This CDR3 is CATSPTGVEDTQYF. CDR3 coding DNA: TGTGCCACCAGCCCAACAGGGGTCGAAGATACGCAGTATTTT. The chain is built from TRBV15 and TRBJ2-3; 7 bases line up with TRBD1. Germline assignment: CDR1 LNHNV and CDR2 YYDKDF (reference sequence). V shed 5 bases, J shed 5 bases, and the junction held 7 bases outside the gene matches. The CDR3 runs 14 residues.

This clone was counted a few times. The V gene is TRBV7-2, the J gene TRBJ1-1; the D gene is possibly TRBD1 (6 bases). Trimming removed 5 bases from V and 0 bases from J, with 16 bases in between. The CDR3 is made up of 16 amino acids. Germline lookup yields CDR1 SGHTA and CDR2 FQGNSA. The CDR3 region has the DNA TGTGCCAGCAGCCTGGAGGGGGGGGATTTGAACACTGAAGCTTTCTTT. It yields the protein CASSLEGGDLNTEAFF.

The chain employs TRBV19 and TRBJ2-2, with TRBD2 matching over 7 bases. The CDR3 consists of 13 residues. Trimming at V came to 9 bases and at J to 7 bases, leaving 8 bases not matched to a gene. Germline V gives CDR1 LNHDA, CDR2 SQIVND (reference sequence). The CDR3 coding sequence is TGTGCCAGCCGGCGGGAGACGGGCGGGGAGCTGTTTTTT. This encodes CASRRETGGELFF.

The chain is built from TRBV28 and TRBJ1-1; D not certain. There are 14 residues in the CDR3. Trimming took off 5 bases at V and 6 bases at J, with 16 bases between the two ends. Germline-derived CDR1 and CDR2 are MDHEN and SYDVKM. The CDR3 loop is CASSLIREQSEAFF. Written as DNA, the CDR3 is TGTGCCAGCAGTCTTATCCGAGAGCAATCTGAAGCTTTCTTT.